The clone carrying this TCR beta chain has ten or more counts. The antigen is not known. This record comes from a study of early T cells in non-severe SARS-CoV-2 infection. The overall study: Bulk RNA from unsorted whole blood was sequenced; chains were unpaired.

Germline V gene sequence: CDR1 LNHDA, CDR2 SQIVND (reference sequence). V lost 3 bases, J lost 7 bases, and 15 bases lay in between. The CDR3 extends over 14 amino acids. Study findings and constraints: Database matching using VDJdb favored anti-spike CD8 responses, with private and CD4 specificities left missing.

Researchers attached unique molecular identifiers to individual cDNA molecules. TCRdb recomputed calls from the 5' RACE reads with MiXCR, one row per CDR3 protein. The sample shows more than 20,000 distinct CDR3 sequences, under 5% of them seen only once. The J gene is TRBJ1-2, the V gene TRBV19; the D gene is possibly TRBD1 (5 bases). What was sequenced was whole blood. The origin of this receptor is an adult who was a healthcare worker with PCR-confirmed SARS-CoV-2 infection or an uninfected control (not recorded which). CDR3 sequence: CASSIIGADAGYTF. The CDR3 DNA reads TGTGCCAGTAGTATCATTGGGGCAGACGCTGGCTACACCTTC.